Listed below are T cell receptor beta chains from one sample, sequenced in a study of cytomegalovirus exposure and HLA in healthy donors. Assay: immunoSEQ multiplex PCR; the TCRdb copy retains only in-frame clones and omits some. The sample holds some 150,000 clones; over 90% are singletons and the top ten take 1.5% to 2%. Sequencing used PBMCs. The receptor source for this set is a man aged 18 to 29 in good health and CMV-seropositive. Both conserved end residues are part of each CDR3. A D gene is named only where the DNA matches it firmly. Rows give clone size only sometimes, using once, few, many, or a class for an expanded clone.

V gene: TRBV6-5
J gene: TRBJ2-7
clone size: NA
D gene: TRBD2
CDR3 DNA: TGTGCCAGCAGTACTAGCGGGAGAAATGACGAGCAGTACTTC
CDR3 protein: CASSTSGRNDEQYF

V gene: TRBV7-9
J gene: TRBJ2-5
clone size: NA
D gene: NA
CDR3 DNA: TGTGCCAGCAGCCAGTGGCCTAGCGAGACCCAGTACTTC
CDR3 protein: CASSQWPSETQYF

V gene: TRBV7-2
J gene: TRBJ1-5
clone size: NA
D gene: NA
CDR3 DNA: TGTGCCAGCAGCCGAGATCGGGGGGAGCCCCAGCATTTT
CDR3 protein: CASSRDRGEPQHF

V gene: TRBV7-6
J gene: TRBJ1-4
clone size: NA
D gene: NA
CDR3 DNA: TGTGCCAGCAGCTTGGGCCCGGCGGGGGCGGACGAAAAACTGTTTTTT
CDR3 protein: CASSLGPAGADEKLFF

V gene: TRBV7-9
J gene: TRBJ2-7
clone size: NA
D gene: NA
CDR3 DNA: TGTGCCAGCAGCTTAGCAGGGGCTGGTCGTGGCTACGAGCAGTACTTC
CDR3 protein: CASSLAGAGRGYEQYF

V gene: TRBV5-1
J gene: TRBJ2-7
clone size: NA
D gene: NA
CDR3 DNA: TGCGCCAGCAGCAGAAGTAGCGGAAGCTACGAGCAGTACTTC
CDR3 protein: CASSRSSGSYEQYF

V gene: TRBV14
J gene: TRBJ2-5
clone size: NA
D gene: TRBD1
CDR3 DNA: TGTGCCAGCAGCCTATGGACAGGCCCATTGGAGACCCAGTACTTC
CDR3 protein: CASSLWTGPLETQYF

V gene: TRBV4-1
J gene: TRBJ2-1
clone size: NA
D gene: TRBD2
CDR3 DNA: TGCGCCAGCAGCCAGACCCCGACTAGCGGGATCCCCAGAAATGAGCAGTTCTTC
CDR3 protein: CASSQTPTSGIPRNEQFF

V gene: TRBV5-6
J gene: TRBJ1-2
clone size: NA
D gene: NA
CDR3 DNA: TGTGCCAGCAGCTTGGGGGACACTGGCTACACCTTC
CDR3 protein: CASSLGDTGYTF

V gene: TRBV30
J gene: TRBJ2-7
clone size: NA
D gene: NA
CDR3 DNA: TGTGCCTGGGTCACCCCGGGGAACTCCTACGAGCAGTACTTC
CDR3 protein: CAWVTPGNSYEQYF

V gene: TRBV5-1
J gene: TRBJ2-3
clone size: NA
D gene: TRBD2
CDR3 DNA: TGCGCCAGCAGCCGAGTAGCGGGAGGGGCAGATACGCAGTATTTT
CDR3 protein: CASSRVAGGADTQYF

V gene: TRBV28
J gene: TRBJ1-4
clone size: NA
D gene: NA
CDR3 DNA: TGTGCCAGCAGTTTTCCGGGAGCAGGAAAACTGTTTTTT
CDR3 protein: CASSFPGAGKLFF

V gene: TRBV15
J gene: TRBJ1-5
clone size: NA
D gene: TRBD1
CDR3 DNA: TGTGCCACCAGCAGAGATGGGGGACAGCCTCATCAGCCCCAGCATTTT
CDR3 protein: CATSRDGGQPHQPQHF

V gene: TRBV5-6
J gene: TRBJ2-5
clone size: NA
D gene: TRBD2
CDR3 DNA: TGTGCCAGCAGCTCTCTGAAGGTTAGCGGGAGGACTCCGAGTGGGACCCAGTACTTC
CDR3 protein: CASSSLKVSGRTPSGTQYF

V gene: TRBV29-1
J gene: TRBJ2-7
clone size: NA
D gene: NA
CDR3 DNA: TGCAGCGTTATGGACAGCGCGTTAGAGCAGTACTTC
CDR3 protein: CSVMDSALEQYF

V gene: TRBV28
J gene: TRBJ1-2
clone size: NA
D gene: NA
CDR3 DNA: TGTGCCAGCAACGGGGATGCTGGCTACACCTTC
CDR3 protein: CASNGDAGYTF

V gene: TRBV6-5
J gene: TRBJ1-2
clone size: NA
D gene: TRBD1
CDR3 DNA: TGTGCCAGCAGCCGACAGGGACTGGGCTACACCTTC
CDR3 protein: CASSRQGLGYTF

V gene: TRBV9
J gene: TRBJ1-3
clone size: NA
D gene: NA
CDR3 DNA: TGTGCCAGCAGCGTAGGCGGAGGAGGAAACACCATATATTTT
CDR3 protein: CASSVGGGGNTIYF

V gene: TRBV6-1
J gene: TRBJ2-1
clone size: NA
D gene: TRBD2
CDR3 DNA: TGTGCCAGCAGGTCACCGACTAGCGGCAATGAGCAGTTCTTC
CDR3 protein: CASRSPTSGNEQFF

V gene: TRBV19
J gene: TRBJ2-7
clone size: NA
D gene: TRBD1
CDR3 DNA: TGTGCCAGTAGTATCGGACAGGGGACCTACGAGCAGTACTTC
CDR3 protein: CASSIGQGTYEQYF

V gene: TRBV30
J gene: TRBJ1-4
clone size: NA
D gene: NA
CDR3 DNA: TGTGCCTGGTCATTCCAGGGGCTCACTCCTAATGAAAAACTGTTTTTT
CDR3 protein: CAWSFQGLTPNEKLFF

V gene: TRBV5-1
J gene: TRBJ2-1
clone size: NA
D gene: NA
CDR3 DNA: TGCGCCAGCAGCTTGGCCGGTCTCTCCTACAATGAGCAGTTCTTC
CDR3 protein: CASSLAGLSYNEQFF

V gene: TRBV28
J gene: TRBJ2-1
clone size: NA
D gene: TRBD2
CDR3 DNA: TGTGCCAGCAGTGTCAGCGGGGGGGTCTCCTACAATGAGCAGTTCTTC
CDR3 protein: CASSVSGGVSYNEQFF

V gene: TRBV6-1
J gene: TRBJ2-1
clone size: NA
D gene: NA
CDR3 DNA: TGTGCCAGCAGCCCTGCCGGAGTCTTTGAGCAGTTCTTC
CDR3 protein: CASSPAGVFEQFF

V gene: TRBV5-1
J gene: TRBJ2-7
clone size: NA
D gene: TRBD2
CDR3 DNA: TGCGCCAGCAGTTTCAGGACTAGCGGAACCTACGAGCAGTACTTC
CDR3 protein: CASSFRTSGTYEQYF

V gene: TRBV5-3
J gene: TRBJ2-3
clone size: NA
D gene: NA
CDR3 DNA: TGTGCCAGAAGCGGGGGGGATACGCAGTATTTT
CDR3 protein: CARSGGDTQYF

V gene: TRBV25-1
J gene: TRBJ2-7
clone size: NA
D gene: TRBD2
CDR3 DNA: TGTGCCAGCACCCCTAGCGGGAGGAGCGACGAGCAGTACTTC
CDR3 protein: CASTPSGRSDEQYF

V gene: TRBV9
J gene: TRBJ2-7
clone size: NA
D gene: NA
CDR3 DNA: TGTGCCAGCAGCCCAGGGGGGAACGAGCAGTACTTC
CDR3 protein: CASSPGGNEQYF

V gene: TRBV5-4
J gene: TRBJ1-2
clone size: NA
D gene: NA
CDR3 DNA: TGTGCCAGCAGCTTAAACAGAGGGAACTATGGCTACACCTTC
CDR3 protein: CASSLNRGNYGYTF

V gene: TRBV10-3
J gene: TRBJ2-7
clone size: NA
D gene: NA
CDR3 DNA: TGTGCCATCGGTTTGAGCTCCTACGAGCAGTACTTC
CDR3 protein: CAIGLSSYEQYF

V gene: TRBV27
J gene: TRBJ2-6
clone size: NA
D gene: NA
CDR3 DNA: TGTGCCAGCATGAGGGTAAATGGGGCCAACGTCCTGACTTTC
CDR3 protein: CASMRVNGANVLTF

V gene: TRBV18
J gene: TRBJ2-1
clone size: NA
D gene: TRBD2
CDR3 DNA: TGTGCCAGCTCCTCCGGGACTAGCGGGAGGCATGAGCAGTTCTTC
CDR3 protein: CASSSGTSGRHEQFF

V gene: TRBV7-9
J gene: TRBJ1-3
clone size: NA
D gene: NA
CDR3 DNA: TGTGCCAGCAGGGCTCCCCAAGGAAACACCATATATTTT
CDR3 protein: CASRAPQGNTIYF

V gene: TRBV30
J gene: TRBJ1-1
clone size: NA
D gene: NA
CDR3 DNA: TGTGCCTGGAGTTTACATCGGGAGCCGGCCTTCTTT
CDR3 protein: CAWSLHREPAFF

V gene: TRBV23-1
J gene: TRBJ1-1
clone size: once
D gene: NA
CDR3 DNA: TGCGCCAGCAGTCAACCGGTTTCCATGAACACTGAAGCTTTCTTT
CDR3 protein: CASSQPVSMNTEAFF

V gene: TRBV15
J gene: TRBJ2-5
clone size: once
D gene: NA
CDR3 DNA: TGTGCCACCAGCAGCCTACTAGAGGCTCAAGAGACCCAGTACTTC
CDR3 protein: CATSSLLEAQETQYF

V gene: TRBV6-6
J gene: TRBJ1-2
clone size: NA
D gene: NA
CDR3 DNA: TGTGCCAGCAACGGGAACTATGGCTACACCTTC
CDR3 protein: CASNGNYGYTF

V gene: TRBV7-9
J gene: TRBJ1-1
clone size: NA
D gene: NA
CDR3 DNA: TGTGCCAGCAGCCGGGGTGGGAACACTGAAGCTTTCTTT
CDR3 protein: CASSRGGNTEAFF

V gene: TRBV27
J gene: TRBJ2-2
clone size: NA
D gene: NA
CDR3 DNA: TGTGCCAGCAGTTTAATAGGACAGACCGGGGAGCTGTTTTTT
CDR3 protein: CASSLIGQTGELFF

V gene: TRBV30
J gene: TRBJ2-3
clone size: NA
D gene: TRBD2
CDR3 DNA: TGTGCCTGGACCCGACTAGCGGGAGGCACAGATACGCAGTATTTT
CDR3 protein: CAWTRLAGGTDTQYF

V gene: TRBV6-5
J gene: TRBJ1-1
clone size: NA
D gene: NA
CDR3 DNA: TGTGCCAGCAGTTATTCGATGGGCCAGTTGAACACTGAAGCTTTCTTT
CDR3 protein: CASSYSMGQLNTEAFF

V gene: TRBV6-5
J gene: TRBJ1-5
clone size: NA
D gene: TRBD1
CDR3 DNA: TGTGCCAGCAGGAAACAGGGGATGAGTCAGCCCCAGCATTTT
CDR3 protein: CASRKQGMSQPQHF

V gene: TRBV28
J gene: TRBJ2-1
clone size: NA
D gene: NA
CDR3 DNA: TGTGCCAGCAGCCAGGGACTGTATGGCGATGAGCAGTTCTTC
CDR3 protein: CASSQGLYGDEQFF

V gene: TRBV28
J gene: TRBJ2-7
clone size: NA
D gene: TRBD1
CDR3 DNA: TGTGCCAGCAGGATTATGGGACAGGGGAAATACGAGCAGTACTTC
CDR3 protein: CASRIMGQGKYEQYF

V gene: TRBV5-6
J gene: TRBJ2-1
clone size: NA
D gene: NA
CDR3 DNA: TGTGCCAGCAGCTTTACAGGGAAGGCTGTAGACAATGAGCAGTTCTTC
CDR3 protein: CASSFTGKAVDNEQFF

V gene: TRBV29-1
J gene: TRBJ2-7
clone size: NA
D gene: TRBD1
CDR3 DNA: TGCAGCGTTGAAGCTGTGGGACAGGCAGAGTCCTACGAGCAGTACTTC
CDR3 protein: CSVEAVGQAESYEQYF

V gene: TRBV27
J gene: TRBJ1-6
clone size: NA
D gene: TRBD1
CDR3 DNA: TGTGCCAGCAGTAGGGACAGGCGGGGATCACCCCTCCACTTT
CDR3 protein: CASSRDRRGSPLHF

V gene: TRBV7-6
J gene: TRBJ2-7
clone size: NA
D gene: TRBD2
CDR3 DNA: TGTGCCAGCAGCTTCACAGCAGGACTAGCGGGTGCCTACTACGAGCAGTACTTC
CDR3 protein: CASSFTAGLAGAYYEQYF

V gene: TRBV4-2
J gene: TRBJ1-4
clone size: NA
D gene: TRBD1
CDR3 DNA: TGTGCCAGCAGCCCCAGAGTGACCGGGACAGGGGTTTGGACTAATGAAAAACTGTTTTTT
CDR3 protein: CASSPRVTGTGVWTNEKLFF

V gene: TRBV28
J gene: TRBJ1-2
clone size: NA
D gene: NA
CDR3 DNA: TGTGCCAGCAGTTTAGCGACGGACTTCTATGGCTACACCTTC
CDR3 protein: CASSLATDFYGYTF

V gene: TRBV25-1
J gene: TRBJ1-5
clone size: NA
D gene: TRBD1
CDR3 DNA: TGTGCCAGCAGCGGACAGGGAAGCAATCAGCCCCAGCATTTT
CDR3 protein: CASSGQGSNQPQHF

V gene: TRBV4-2
J gene: TRBJ1-5
clone size: once
D gene: NA
CDR3 DNA: TGTGCCAGCAGCCAAGAGGTCCGAGGCAATCAGCCCCAGCATTTT
CDR3 protein: CASSQEVRGNQPQHF

V gene: TRBV29-1
J gene: TRBJ2-5
clone size: NA
D gene: TRBD1
CDR3 DNA: TGCAGCGTGGGACAGGAAGAGACCCAGTACTTC
CDR3 protein: CSVGQEETQYF

V gene: TRBV4-2
J gene: TRBJ1-2
clone size: NA
D gene: NA
CDR3 DNA: TGTGCCAGCAGCCGCACGGGGGGTGACTATGGCTACACCTTC
CDR3 protein: CASSRTGGDYGYTF

V gene: TRBV2
J gene: TRBJ1-4
clone size: NA
D gene: TRBD1
CDR3 DNA: TGTGCCAGCAGTGGACAGGGATGGGGAACTAATGAAAAACTGTTTTTT
CDR3 protein: CASSGQGWGTNEKLFF

V gene: TRBV7-2
J gene: TRBJ1-3
clone size: NA
D gene: TRBD1
CDR3 DNA: TGTGCCAGCAGCGAGATGTTCGGGACAGCTGGAAACACCATATATTTT
CDR3 protein: CASSEMFGTAGNTIYF

V gene: TRBV23-1
J gene: TRBJ2-2
clone size: NA
D gene: NA
CDR3 DNA: TGCGCCAGCAGTCAGAATGGCTTGAACACCGGGGAGCTGTTTTTT
CDR3 protein: CASSQNGLNTGELFF

V gene: TRBV11-2
J gene: TRBJ1-5
clone size: NA
D gene: NA
CDR3 DNA: TGTGCCAGCAGCACCAGGGATCATCAGCCCCAGCATTTT
CDR3 protein: CASSTRDHQPQHF